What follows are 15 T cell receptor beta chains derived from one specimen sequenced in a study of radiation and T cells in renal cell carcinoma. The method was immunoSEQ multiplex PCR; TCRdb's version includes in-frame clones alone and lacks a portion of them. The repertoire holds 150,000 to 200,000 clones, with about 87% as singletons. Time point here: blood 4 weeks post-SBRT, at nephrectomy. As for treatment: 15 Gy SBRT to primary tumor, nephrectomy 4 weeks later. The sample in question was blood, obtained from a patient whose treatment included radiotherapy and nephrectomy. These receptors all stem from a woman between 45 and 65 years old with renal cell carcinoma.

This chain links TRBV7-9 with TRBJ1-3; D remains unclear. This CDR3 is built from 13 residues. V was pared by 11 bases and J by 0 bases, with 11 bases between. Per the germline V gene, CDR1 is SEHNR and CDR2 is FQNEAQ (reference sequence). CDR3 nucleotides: TGTGCCTCCGCCCCTCCCTCTGGAAACACCATATATTTT. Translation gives CASAPPSGNTIYF.

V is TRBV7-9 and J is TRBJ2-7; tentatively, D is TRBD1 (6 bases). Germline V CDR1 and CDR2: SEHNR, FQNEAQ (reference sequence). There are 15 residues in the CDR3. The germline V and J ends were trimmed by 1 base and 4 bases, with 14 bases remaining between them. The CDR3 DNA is TGTGCCAGCAGCTTAGGAGGGGGAAACGCTTACGAGCAGTACTTC. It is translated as CASSLGGGNAYEQYF.

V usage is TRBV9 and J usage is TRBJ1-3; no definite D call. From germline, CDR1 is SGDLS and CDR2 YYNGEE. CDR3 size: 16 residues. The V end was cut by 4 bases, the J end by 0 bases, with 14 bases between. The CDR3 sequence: CASSPRRGYSGNTIYF. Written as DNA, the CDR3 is TGTGCCAGCAGCCCGCGACGGGGTTACTCTGGAAACACCATATATTTT.

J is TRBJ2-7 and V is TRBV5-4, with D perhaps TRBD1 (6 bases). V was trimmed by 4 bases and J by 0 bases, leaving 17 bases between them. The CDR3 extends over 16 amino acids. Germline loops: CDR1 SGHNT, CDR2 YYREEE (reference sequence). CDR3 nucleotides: TGTGCCAGCAGCCGAGACATGGACAGCCTCTCCTACGAGCAGTACTTC. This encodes CASSRDMDSLSYEQYF. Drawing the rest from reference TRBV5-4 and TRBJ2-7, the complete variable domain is ETGVTQSPTHLIKTRGQQVTLRCSSQSGHNTVSWYQQALGQGPQFIFQYYREEENGRGNFPPRFSGLQFPNYSSELNVNALELDDSALYLCASSRDMDSLSYEQYFGPGTRLTVT.

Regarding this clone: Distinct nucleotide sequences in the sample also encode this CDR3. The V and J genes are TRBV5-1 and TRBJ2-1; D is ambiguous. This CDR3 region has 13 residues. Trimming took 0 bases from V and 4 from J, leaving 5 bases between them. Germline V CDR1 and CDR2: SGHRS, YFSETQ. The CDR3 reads CASSLDVYNEQFF. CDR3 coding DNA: TGCGCCAGCAGCTTGGATGTATACAATGAGCAGTTCTTC.

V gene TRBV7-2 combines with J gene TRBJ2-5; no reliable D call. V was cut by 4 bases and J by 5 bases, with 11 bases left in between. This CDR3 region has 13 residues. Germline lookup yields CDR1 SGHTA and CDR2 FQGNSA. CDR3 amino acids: CASSWSRSETQYF. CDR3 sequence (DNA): TGTGCCAGCAGCTGGTCACGGTCGGAGACCCAGTACTTC.

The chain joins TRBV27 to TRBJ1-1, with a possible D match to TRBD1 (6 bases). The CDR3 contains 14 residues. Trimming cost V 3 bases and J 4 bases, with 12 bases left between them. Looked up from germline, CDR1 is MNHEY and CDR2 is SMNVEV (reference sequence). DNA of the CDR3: TGTGCCAGCAGTTTTCAGGGGATGAGCACTGAAGCTTTCTTT. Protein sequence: CASSFQGMSTEAFF.

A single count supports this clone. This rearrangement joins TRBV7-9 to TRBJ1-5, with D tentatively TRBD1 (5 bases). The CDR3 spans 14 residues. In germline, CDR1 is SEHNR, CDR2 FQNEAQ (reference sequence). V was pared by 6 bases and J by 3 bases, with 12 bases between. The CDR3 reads CASSIGTSNQPQHF. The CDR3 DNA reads TGTGCCAGCAGTATCGGGACGTCCAATCAGCCCCAGCATTTT.

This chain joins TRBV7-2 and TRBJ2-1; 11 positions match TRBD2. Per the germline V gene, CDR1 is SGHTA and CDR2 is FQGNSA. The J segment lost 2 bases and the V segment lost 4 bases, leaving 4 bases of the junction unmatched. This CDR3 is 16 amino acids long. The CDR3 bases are TGTGCCAGCAGCTCGACGGGACTAGCGGCCTACAATGAGCAGTTCTTC. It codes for CASSSTGLAAYNEQFF.

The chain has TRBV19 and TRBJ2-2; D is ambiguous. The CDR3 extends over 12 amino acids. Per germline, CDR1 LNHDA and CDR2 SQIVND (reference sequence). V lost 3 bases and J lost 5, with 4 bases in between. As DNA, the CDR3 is TGTGCCAGTAGTATTAATACCGGGGAGCTGTTTTTT. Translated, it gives CASSINTGELFF. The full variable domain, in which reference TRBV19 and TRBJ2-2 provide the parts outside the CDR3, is DGGITQSPKYLFRKEGQNVTLSCEQNLNHDAMYWYRQDPGQGLRLIYYSQIVNDFQKGDIAEGYSVSREKKESFPLTVTSAQKNPTAFYLCASSINTGELFFGEGSRLTVL.

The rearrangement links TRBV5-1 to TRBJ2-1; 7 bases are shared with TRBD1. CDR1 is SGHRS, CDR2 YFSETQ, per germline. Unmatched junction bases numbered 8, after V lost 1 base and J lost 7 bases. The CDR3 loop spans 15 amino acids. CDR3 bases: TGCGCCAGCAGCTTGACCAGGGGACAGCTAAATGAGCAGTTCTTC. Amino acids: CASSLTRGQLNEQFF.

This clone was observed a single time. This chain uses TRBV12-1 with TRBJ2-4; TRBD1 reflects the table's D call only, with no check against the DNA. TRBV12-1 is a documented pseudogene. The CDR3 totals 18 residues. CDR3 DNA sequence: TGTGCCAGCAGCCCTGCCGGCTCACAGGGAAGGTCCAAAAACATTCAGTACTTC. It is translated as CASSPAGSQGRSKNIQYF.

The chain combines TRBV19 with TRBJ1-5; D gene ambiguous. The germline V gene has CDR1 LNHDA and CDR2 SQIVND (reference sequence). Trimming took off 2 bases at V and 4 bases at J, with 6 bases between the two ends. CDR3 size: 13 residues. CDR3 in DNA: TGTGCCAGTAGTATAACGTTTAATCAGCCCCAGCATTTT. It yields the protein CASSITFNQPQHF.

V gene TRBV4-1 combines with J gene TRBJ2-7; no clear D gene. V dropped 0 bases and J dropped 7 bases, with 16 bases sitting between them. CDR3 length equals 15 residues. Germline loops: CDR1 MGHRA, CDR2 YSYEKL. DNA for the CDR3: TGCGCCAGCAGCCAAGAGATTGGACCCAACGGGGAGCAGTACTTC. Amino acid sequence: CASSQEIGPNGEQYF.

CDR3 residues: CASSTRLAGRTDTQYF. In DNA form, the CDR3 reads TGTGCCAGTAGTACAAGACTAGCGGGGCGCACAGATACGCAGTATTTT. V and J are TRBV19 and TRBJ2-3; TRBD2 matches at 11 bases. The CDR3 length is 16 residues. The V and J ends lost 4 bases and 1 base, in that order; junction bases with no gene match: 4. Looked up from germline, CDR1 is LNHDA and CDR2 is SQIVND (reference sequence).